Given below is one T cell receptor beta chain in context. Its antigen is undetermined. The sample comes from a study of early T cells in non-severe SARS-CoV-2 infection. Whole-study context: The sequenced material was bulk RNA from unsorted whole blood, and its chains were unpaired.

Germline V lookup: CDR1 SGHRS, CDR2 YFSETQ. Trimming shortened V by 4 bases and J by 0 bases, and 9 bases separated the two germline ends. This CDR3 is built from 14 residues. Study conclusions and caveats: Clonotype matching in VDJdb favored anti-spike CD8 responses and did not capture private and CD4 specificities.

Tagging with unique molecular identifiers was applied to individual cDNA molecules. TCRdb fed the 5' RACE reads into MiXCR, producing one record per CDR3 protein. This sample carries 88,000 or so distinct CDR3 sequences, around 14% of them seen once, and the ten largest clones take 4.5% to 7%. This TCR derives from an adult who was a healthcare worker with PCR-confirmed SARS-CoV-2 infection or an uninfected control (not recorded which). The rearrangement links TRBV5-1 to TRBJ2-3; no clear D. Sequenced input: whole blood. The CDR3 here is CASSPRHSTDTQYF. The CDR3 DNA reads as TGCGCCAGCAGCCCCAGACATAGCACAGATACGCAGTATTTT. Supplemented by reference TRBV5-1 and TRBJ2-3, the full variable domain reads KAGVTQTPRYLIKTRGQQVTLSCSPISGHRSVSWYQQTPGQGLQFLFEYFSETQRNKGNFPGRFSGRQFSNSRSEMNVSTLELGDSALYLCASSPRHSTDTQYFGPGTRLTVL.